This T cell receptor (beta chain) derives from a study of regulatory T cells in long-lasting Graves disease. General study points: Newly diagnosed Graves' patients exceeded persistent ones in TCR diversity.

The CDR3 runs 12 residues. CDR1 is MNHNS and CDR2 is SASEGT in the germline V gene. V lost 7 bases, J lost 7 bases, and 8 bases lay in between. As regards this clonotype: Its antigen is undetermined.

Arm-PCR of CDR3 regions with iRepertoire HTBI primers generated TCR beta libraries. One entry per CDR3 protein results from TCRdb running MiXCR on the multiplex PCR reads. The table records about 420,000 distinct CDR3 sequences, around 15% of them present only once. Documented time point: newly diagnosed GD, antithyroid drugs for less than 3 months. Preparation of the TCR library used RNA extracted from PBMCs. Clinicians diagnosed Graves' disease using American Thyroid Association guidelines. This same sample was also part of a study on T cells in Graves' hyperthyroidism and ophthalmopathy.

Sequencing was performed on peripheral blood mononuclear cells (PBMCs), taken at new diagnosis, from a patient treated with antithyroid drugs. This receptor was identified in a woman aged 18-29 years with Graves disease. The chain employs TRBV6-1 and TRBJ1-6, with D hard to call. The CDR3 sequence is CASKGPNSPLHF. CDR3 nucleotide sequence: TGTGCCAGCAAAGGGCCAAATTCACCCCTCCACTTT.